The 16 T cell receptor beta chains below all came from one sample that was sequenced in a study of response to subunit inactivated influenza vaccine. MiXCR was run by TCRdb on the RT-PCR reads, yielding one entry per CDR3 protein. The sample lists roughly 190,000 distinct CDR3 sequences, over 13% occurring once. The sequencing here drew on CD8+ T cells sorted from PBMCs, taken about 5 days after vaccination. The receptor set was obtained from a man between 45 and 60 years old who received an inactivated influenza vaccine.

This clonotype was detected only a few times. The chain links TRBV28 to TRBJ2-5; 9 bases align to TRBD1. Germline V gene lookup returns CDR1 MDHEN and CDR2 SYDVKM. Unmatched junction bases numbered 8, after V lost 6 bases and J lost 3 bases. The CDR3 covers 15 residues. The CDR3 DNA reads TGTGCCAGCAGGACAGGACAGGGGCTCGAAGAGACCCAGTACTTC. This encodes CASRTGQGLEETQYF.

There are a few counts of this clonotype. The chain uses TRBV9 and TRBJ2-1; D possibly corresponds to TRBD1 (6 bases). Trimming removed 4 bases from V and 2 bases from J, with 13 bases in between. CDR1 is SGDLS, CDR2 YYNGEE, per germline. The CDR3 totals 15 residues. This chain's CDR3 is CASSTHRVAYNEQFF. The CDR3 coding sequence is TGTGCCAGCAGCACCCACAGGGTCGCCTACAATGAGCAGTTCTTC.

The gene calls are TRBV5-1 and TRBJ2-1; either TRBD1 or TRBD2 may supply D (5 bases each). V was trimmed by 3 bases and J by 12 bases, leaving 10 bases between them. Germline CDR1 reads SGHRS; CDR2 reads YFSETQ. The CDR3 has 11 amino acids. This chain's CDR3 is CASSSGTGQFF. The CDR3, as DNA: TGCGCCAGCAGCTCTGGGACCGGGCAGTTCTTC.

This clonotype came up a few times. V is TRBV4-1 and J is TRBJ1-3; no clear D. V was pared by 1 base and J by 7 bases, with 11 bases between. Germline CDR1 MGHRA, CDR2 YSYEKL. The CDR3 has 14 residues. The CDR3 loop is CASSQGVLWNTIYF. In DNA, the CDR3 is TGCGCCAGCAGCCAAGGGGTATTGTGGAACACCATATATTTT.

Ten or more counts support this clonotype. The V gene is TRBV5-1, the J gene TRBJ2-2; 7 bases are a match to TRBD1. The CDR3 sequence is 14 residues long. Trimming removed 4 bases from V and 2 bases from J; junction bases left unmatched: 2. Germline CDR1 reads SGHRS; CDR2 reads YFSETQ. For the CDR3, the DNA is TGCGCCAGCAGCCTAGGGGGCAACACCGGGGAGCTGTTTTTT. Residues: CASSLGGNTGELFF. Combining the CDR3 with reference TRBV5-1 and TRBJ2-2 gives the whole variable domain KAGVTQTPRYLIKTRGQQVTLSCSPISGHRSVSWYQQTPGQGLQFLFEYFSETQRNKGNFPGRFSGRQFSNSRSEMNVSTLELGDSALYLCASSLGGNTGELFFGEGSRLTVL.

This chain links TRBV6-2 or TRBV6-3 with TRBJ2-6; D is unclear. The CDR3 runs 14 residues. Trimming pared 6 bases from V and 1 base from J, leaving 7 bases between. CDR1 MNHEY and CDR2 SVGEGT come from the germline V gene. DNA of the CDR3: TGTGCCAGCAGCCTCAAGTCTGGGGCCAACGTCCTGACTTTC. Translation: CASSLKSGANVLTF.

This chain joins TRBV24-1 and TRBJ2-5, with a tentative D call TRBD2 (6 bases). V gave up 3 bases and J gave up 7 bases, with 17 bases separating them. Germline lookup yields CDR1 KGHDR and CDR2 SFDVKD. This CDR3 has 15 amino acids. The CDR3 nucleotides read TGTGCCACCAGTGATAGGGGAGGACAAGCGGCGACCCAGTACTTC. Protein product: CATSDRGGQAATQYF.

The chain has TRBV6-5 and TRBJ2-6; possible D gene TRBD1, 6 bases. The V gene's germline CDR1 is MNHEY and CDR2 SVGAGI. This CDR3 contains 18 residues. Trimming cost V 4 bases and J 0 bases, with 16 bases left between them. The CDR3 region is CASSSSGTLRSGANVLTF. CDR3 nucleotide sequence: TGTGCCAGCAGTTCCTCCGGGACACTTCGCTCTGGGGCCAACGTCCTGACTTTC.

The chain has TRBV7-9 and TRBJ2-3; 14 nucleotides match TRBD2. Losses at the gene ends were 5 bases for V and 1 base for J; bases not matched to a gene: 5. Germline V gives CDR1 SEHNR, CDR2 FQNEAQ (reference sequence). There are 17 residues in the CDR3. In DNA, the CDR3 is TGTGCCAGCAGCCCCAGACTAGCGGGGGGGCGCACAGATACGCAGTATTTT. Its translation: CASSPRLAGGRTDTQYF.

The genes are TRBV12-3 or TRBV12-4 and TRBJ2-2; TRBD2 might be the D (5 bases). This CDR3 region has 15 residues. V dropped 3 bases and J dropped 0 bases, with 8 bases sitting between them. Here the CDR3 reads CASSFLAPNTGELFF. The CDR3 nucleotides read TGTGCCAGCAGTTTCCTAGCCCCGAACACCGGGGAGCTGTTTTTT.

The J gene is TRBJ2-7, the V gene TRBV4-2; no reliable D call. Between the trimmed V and J ends, which lost 4 bases and 2 bases, there was a span of 12 bases. This CDR3 region has 14 residues. Germline CDR1 and CDR2: LGHNA and YNFKEQ. DNA of the CDR3: TGTGCCAGCAGCCCCGGGCACGGTGCCTACGAGCAGTACTTC. It encodes CASSPGHGAYEQYF.

This clonotype was seen repeatedly, ten times or more. The J gene is TRBJ2-7, the V gene TRBV4-1, with D unresolved. The CDR3 has 15 residues. In germline, CDR1 is MGHRA, CDR2 YSYEKL. Trimming cost V 0 bases and J 0 bases, with 9 bases left between them. DNA of the CDR3: TGCGCCAGCAGCCAAGAGGGTTCATTCTCCTACGAGCAGTACTTC. Translated, it gives CASSQEGSFSYEQYF.

In this sample, this clonotype turned up once. The chain is built from TRBV27 and TRBJ1-1, with D perhaps matching TRBD1 (6 bases). The germline V gene encodes CDR1 MNHEY and CDR2 SMNVEV (reference sequence). Trimming shortened V by 6 bases and J by 14 bases, and 19 bases separated the two germline ends. The CDR3 totals 12 residues. The CDR3 spells CASSPDGGYGFF. The CDR3 DNA is TGTGCCAGCAGCCCCGATGGGGGCTACGGGTTCTTT.

The rearrangement uses TRBV2 and TRBJ2-1; D not certain. Germline values: CDR1 SNHLY, CDR2 FYNNEI. CDR3 length equals 14 residues. Trimming left V 2 bases short and J 5 bases short, with 10 bases between. The CDR3 is CASSEQIGDNEQFF. For the CDR3, the DNA is TGTGCCAGCAGTGAACAAATAGGAGACAATGAGCAGTTCTTC.

This clonotype has just a few counts. The chain is built from TRBV6-2 or TRBV6-3 and TRBJ1-2; 10 nucleotides align to TRBD1. The V and J ends lost 2 bases and 6 bases, in that order; junction bases with no gene match: 9. CDR1 MNHEY and CDR2 SVGEGT come from the germline V gene. The CDR3 is 16 amino acids. CDR3 residues: CASSYEETGGLDGYTF. The CDR3 bases are TGTGCCAGCAGTTACGAAGAGACAGGGGGCTTGGATGGCTACACCTTC.

This clonotype came up a few times. V gene TRBV2 combines with J gene TRBJ2-7; TRBD1 might be the D (6 bases). V lost 3 bases to trimming and J lost 3 bases, with 12 bases between them. The germline CDR1 and CDR2 sequences are SNHLY and FYNNEI. The CDR3 loop spans 14 amino acids. This CDR3 is CASSETGQIYEQYF. The DNA of the CDR3 is TGTGCCAGCAGTGAGACGGGACAAATCTACGAGCAGTACTTC. The full variable domain, completed using reference TRBV2 and TRBJ2-7, is EPEVTQTPSHQVTQMGQEVILRCVPISNHLYFYWYRQILGQKVEFLVSFYNNEISEKSEIFDDQFSVERPDGSNFTLKIRSTKLEDSAMYFCASSETGQIYEQYFGPGTRLTVT.